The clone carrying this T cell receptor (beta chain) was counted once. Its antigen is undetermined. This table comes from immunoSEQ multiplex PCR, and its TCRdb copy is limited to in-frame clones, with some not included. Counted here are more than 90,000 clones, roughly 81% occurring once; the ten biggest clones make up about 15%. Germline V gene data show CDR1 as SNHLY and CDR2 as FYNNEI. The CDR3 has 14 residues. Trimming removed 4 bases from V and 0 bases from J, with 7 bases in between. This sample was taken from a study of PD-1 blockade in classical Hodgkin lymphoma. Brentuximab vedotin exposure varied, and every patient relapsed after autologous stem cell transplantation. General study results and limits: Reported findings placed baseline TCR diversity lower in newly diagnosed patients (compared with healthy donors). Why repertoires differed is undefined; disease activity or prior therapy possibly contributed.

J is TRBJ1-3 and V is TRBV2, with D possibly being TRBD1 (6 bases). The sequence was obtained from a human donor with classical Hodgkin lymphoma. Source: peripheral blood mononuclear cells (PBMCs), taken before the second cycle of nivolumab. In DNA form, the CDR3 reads TGTGCCAGCAGTGGGGGACACTCTGGAAACACCATATATTTT. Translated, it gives CASSGGHSGNTIYF.